This T cell receptor (beta chain) was found in a study of early T cells in non-severe SARS-CoV-2 infection (dated by TCRdb to 2020 to 2023). General notes on the study: Because TCR sequencing relied on bulk RNA taken from unsorted whole blood, pairing of alpha and beta chains was not possible.

In its sample, this clonotype was seen many times. Its recognized antigen is unknown. One base away there is no much larger clone; base qualities are not given. A case-control design nested within a healthcare worker cohort in London, UK, was used, with weekly nasopharyngeal swab PCR tests and blood sampling performed. Healthcare workers were recruited during the week of the UK lockdown, between 23 and 31 March 2020, and followed weekly for up to about 15 weeks. From the germline V gene, CDR1 is SGHDT and CDR2 is YYEEEE. Inclusive of the bounding cysteine and phenylalanine, the CDR3 is 15 residues long. Only the CDR3 part of the read is kept: 45 bases, read in frame from the first base. Ends trimmed: V by 0 bases, J by 5 bases; bases unmatched to a gene: 3. The investigation overall reported the following: VDJdb matching was skewed toward anti-spike CD8 responses and likely underestimated virus-specific expansions by missing private and CD4 specificities.

Library prep was done by 5' RACE. The data were produced on a NextSeq 500. Unique molecular identifiers were attached to individual cDNA molecules in the TCR library protocol so that sequencing error and PCR bias could be corrected. Sequencing covered both TCR alpha and beta chains, and within each sample the abundances of alpha and beta sequences were tightly co-correlated. The authors processed their data as follows. Decombinator V4 was used to perform V gene, J gene and CDR3 annotation of TCR sequences. Expanded TCRs were defined as changing significantly between any two time points under a Poisson model with p below 0.0001. TCR abundances were normalised to the total number of TCRs sequenced in each sample and reported as counts per million. MAIT TCRs were defined by TRAV1-2 paired with TRAJ12, TRAJ20 or TRAJ33, and iNKT TCRs by TRAV10 paired with TRAJ18. A search of VDJdb, accessed on 1 November 2021, was run for TCRs annotated to CMV, EBV and SARS-CoV-2, with TCRs annotated for multiple antigens excluded. Clones were called with MiXCR by TCRdb after fastp trimmed the public reads at Q25, and only in-frame beta chains were retained. Records with the same CDR3 protein are collapsed into one entry carrying the most frequent genes and DNA. For this entry, the V and J calls and clone size follow TCRdb and not the study's own pipeline. The sample profile shows 60,000 or so distinct CDR3 sequences; approximately 12% of them were found once. The ten top clones hold 4.4% of the sample.

The TCR sequence derives from an adult who was a healthcare worker with PCR-confirmed SARS-CoV-2 infection or an uninfected control (not recorded which). Sequencing input: whole blood. The chain is made from TRBV5-6 and TRBJ2-5, with 11 central nucleotides matching TRBD2. The CDR3 region has the sequence CASSLGLAGGETQYF. In nucleotide form, the sequence is TGTGCCAGCAGCTTGGGGCTAGCGGGAGGTGAGACCCAGTACTTC.